The 31 T cell receptor beta chains given below trace back to one sample, sequenced in a study of blood T cell repertoires in COVID-19. This table comes from immunoSEQ multiplex PCR, and its TCRdb copy is limited to in-frame clones, with some not included. The sample carries some 47,000 clones, just over 90% recorded once. Sequencing used peripheral blood. Source of these receptors: a man between 65 and 79 years old with acute or convalescent COVID-19.

This clone was picked up one time. This chain connects TRBV7-9 to TRBJ1-3; possibly TRBD1 for D (5 bases). Germline loops: CDR1 SEHNR, CDR2 FQNEAQ (reference sequence). This CDR3 spans 15 amino acids. V was shortened by 5 bases and J by 2 bases, with 13 bases between the two germline ends. The CDR3: CASSARVTAGNTIYF. In DNA form, the CDR3 reads TGTGCCAGCAGCGCCAGGGTAACTGCTGGAAACACCATATATTTT.

This clone was observed a few times. The chain is built from TRBV6-6 and TRBJ1-5; 7 nucleotides align to TRBD1. Germline CDR1 is MNHNY and CDR2 is SVGAGI (reference sequence). With 2 bases clipped from V and 7 bases from J, the junction kept 5 bases outside the gene matches. The CDR3 sequence is 14 residues long. The CDR3 reads CASSYTGAGQPQHF. CDR3 nucleotide sequence: TGTGCCAGCAGTTACACAGGGGCAGGGCAGCCCCAGCATTTT.

Here the CDR3 reads CASSLDLAGAPRETQYF. CDR3 DNA: TGCGCCAGCAGCTTGGATTTAGCGGGGGCCCCCCGGGAGACCCAGTACTTC. The chain combines TRBV5-1 with TRBJ2-5; TRBD2 aligns across 9 bases. The CDR3 consists of 17 residues. J gave up 5 bases and V 0 bases, and 11 bases lay outside the gene matches. Germline V gives CDR1 SGHRS, CDR2 YFSETQ. Using reference TRBV5-1 and TRBJ2-5 for the parts outside the CDR3, the full variable domain is KAGVTQTPRYLIKTRGQQVTLSCSPISGHRSVSWYQQTPGQGLQFLFEYFSETQRNKGNFPGRFSGRQFSNSRSEMNVSTLELGDSALYLCASSLDLAGAPRETQYFGPGTRLLVL.

The V gene is TRBV9, the J gene TRBJ2-7; 8 nucleotides line up with TRBD2. Germline CDR1 reads SGDLS; CDR2 reads YYNGEE. V was clipped by 0 bases and J by 2 bases; unmatched bases: 1. The CDR3 is 14 amino acids. CDR3 residues: CASSVAGGPYEQYF. In DNA form, the CDR3 reads TGTGCCAGCAGCGTAGCGGGGGGGCCCTACGAGCAGTACTTC.

V gene TRBV29-1 combines with J gene TRBJ2-3; tentative D call: TRBD1 (5 bases). The CDR3 runs 15 residues. The V gene's germline CDR1 is SQVTM and CDR2 ANQGSEA. V was clipped by 1 base and J by 4 bases, with 15 bases between them. CDR3 sequence (DNA): TGCAGCGTTGAAGGGGGCAGGCCTAGGGCAGATACGCAGTATTTT. Amino acids: CSVEGGRPRADTQYF.

The rearrangement links TRBV6-5 to TRBJ2-2; perhaps TRBD1 as D (7 bases). V was trimmed by 2 bases and J by 6 bases, leaving 13 bases between them. This CDR3 has 15 residues. The germline V gene encodes CDR1 MNHEY and CDR2 SVGAGI. The CDR3 is CASSYHRGGAGELFF. CDR3 coding DNA: TGTGCCAGCAGTTACCACAGGGGAGGCGCCGGGGAGCTGTTTTTT.

This clone was seen a handful of times. The V call is TRBV5-1, the J call TRBJ1-5; 8 bases align to TRBD1. The CDR3 runs 15 residues. Germline V gene data show CDR1 as SGHRS and CDR2 as YFSETQ. V lost 4 bases, J lost 6 bases, and 9 bases stayed unmatched. The CDR3 region is CASSPRTGSGQPQHF. For the CDR3, the DNA is TGCGCCAGCAGCCCCCGGACAGGGTCGGGTCAGCCCCAGCATTTT.

CDR3 sequence: CASSPGLPNNEQFF. DNA for the CDR3: TGTGCCAGCAGCCCGGGACTCCCAAACAATGAGCAGTTCTTC. The rearrangement links TRBV3-1 (or the pseudogene TRBV3-2) to TRBJ2-1; possibly TRBD2 for D (6 bases). Trimming took 4 bases from V and 5 from J, leaving 12 bases between them. From germline, CDR1 is LGHDT and CDR2 YNNKEL (reference sequence). The CDR3 extends over 14 amino acids.

This chain uses TRBV19 with TRBJ1-1, with TRBD1 matching 7 bases. J lost 5 bases, V lost 0 bases, and 0 bases had no gene match. Germline V gene lookup returns CDR1 LNHDA and CDR2 SQIVND (reference sequence). The CDR3 consists of 13 residues. DNA for the CDR3: TGTGCCAGTAGTATAGACAGGGGGACTGAAGCTTTCTTT. Protein: CASSIDRGTEAFF.

The rearrangement links TRBV7-3 to TRBJ2-7, with 11 positions matching TRBD1. J lost 8 bases, V lost 5 bases, and 8 bases had no gene match. In germline, CDR1 is SGHTA, CDR2 FQGTGA. The CDR3 covers 14 residues. CDR3 residues: CASSPTGTGGQQYF. CDR3 nucleotide sequence: TGTGCCAGCAGCCCTACCGGGACAGGGGGACAGCAGTACTTC.

The chain joins TRBV7-2 to TRBJ2-7, with TRBD2 matching 9 bases. After removal of 8 bases from V and 4 bases from J, the junction contained 12 bases not matched to a gene. Germline CDR1 SGHTA, CDR2 FQGNSA. This CDR3 is built from 15 residues. CDR3 bases: TGTGCCAGCTCTAGGGGTAGCGGGGGAAGGTACGAGCAGTACTTC. Translated, it gives CASSRGSGGRYEQYF.

This clone was observed a single time. CDR3 residues: CASSRKPPGQGAYEQYF. For the CDR3, the DNA is TGTGCCAGCAGTCGCAAACCCCCGGGACAGGGGGCGTACGAGCAGTACTTC. This sequence joins TRBV6-6 and TRBJ2-7, with 12 nucleotides matching TRBD1. The CDR3 length is 17 residues. The junction had 12 bases not matched to a gene; V was cut back by 5 bases and J by 4 bases. Germline V lookup: CDR1 MNHNY, CDR2 SVGAGI (reference sequence).

The chain uses TRBV7-3 and TRBJ2-7, with 7 bases aligning to TRBD1. V shed 7 bases and J 7 bases; nucleotides not matched to a gene: 7. The CDR3 consists of 12 residues. CDR1 is SGHTA, CDR2 FQGTGA, per germline. The chain's CDR3 is CASTNDREEQYF. DNA of the CDR3: TGTGCCAGCACGAACGACAGGGAAGAGCAGTACTTC.

The CDR3 is CASSGHRGPLSQETQYF. The CDR3 nucleotides read TGTGCCAGCAGCGGCCACAGGGGGCCTTTATCCCAAGAGACCCAGTACTTC. The chain is built from TRBV9 and TRBJ2-5, with 9 bases aligning to TRBD1. From germline, CDR1 is SGDLS and CDR2 YYNGEE. J gave up 1 base and V 3 bases, and 10 bases lay outside the gene matches. This CDR3 contains 17 residues.

The chain links TRBV5-6 to TRBJ1-6; a possible D gene is TRBD1 (5 bases). V lost 2 bases and J lost 7, with 10 bases in between. This CDR3 is built from 14 residues. Germline CDR1 is SGHDT and CDR2 is YYEEEE. CDR3 coding DNA: TGTGCCAGCAGCTTCCAGGGCTCCAATTCACCCCTCCACTTT. Its translation is CASSFQGSNSPLHF.

The V call is TRBV6-2 or TRBV6-3, the J call TRBJ2-5, with 14 bases aligning to TRBD2. Germline CDR1 is MNHEY and CDR2 is SVGEGT. CDR3 length: 16 amino acids. J gave up 5 bases and V 2 bases, and 4 bases lay outside the gene matches. The CDR3 DNA follows: TGTGCCAGCAGTTACGGACTAGCGGGGGGAATGGAGACCCAGTACTTC. It is translated as CASSYGLAGGMETQYF.

This chain joins TRBV4-3 and TRBJ1-4; D is unclear. The CDR3 extends over 15 amino acids. Germline V gene data show CDR1 as LGHNA and CDR2 as YSLEER. The V gene lost 3 bases and the J gene lost 8 bases, with 16 bases spanning the gap. CDR3 region: CASSQSDRGWEKLFF. The CDR3 DNA sequence: TGCGCCAGCAGCCAGAGCGATAGAGGGTGGGAAAAACTGTTTTTT.

This chain links TRBV6-2 or TRBV6-3 with TRBJ1-2; D is unresolved. The germline gives CDR1 MNHEY, CDR2 SVGEGT. Trimming took off 2 bases at V and 6 bases at J, with 16 bases between the two ends. This CDR3 has 15 amino acids. In DNA, the CDR3 is TGTGCCAGCAGTTACCCGCCCGCGGGGTACCATGGCTACACCTTC. It specifies CASSYPPAGYHGYTF.

There are a few counts of this clone. The rearrangement uses TRBV10-3 and TRBJ1-2; perhaps TRBD1 as D (6 bases). CDR1 is ENHRY and CDR2 is SYGVKD in the germline V gene. This CDR3 has 15 residues. V gave up 5 bases and J gave up 0 bases, with 13 bases separating them. The CDR3 sequence: CAISSPDSTNYGYTF. The CDR3 DNA is TGTGCCATCAGTTCTCCGGACAGCACTAACTATGGCTACACCTTC.

This clone was recorded once. The V and J genes are TRBV18 and TRBJ2-5; TRBD1 aligns across 10 bases. The CDR3 runs 16 residues. Per germline, CDR1 KGHSH and CDR2 LQKENI. The V segment lost 3 bases and the J segment 10 bases; nucleotides outside the gene matches: 14. CDR3 loop: CASSPTTRQGASSQYF. The CDR3 nucleotides read TGTGCCAGCTCACCCACTACGAGACAGGGGGCCTCGAGCCAGTACTTC.

J is TRBJ1-1 and V is TRBV9; possible D gene TRBD1, 5 bases. Germline CDR1 SGDLS, CDR2 YYNGEE. With 4 bases removed from V and 5 bases from J, the gap between germline ends came to 18 bases. This CDR3 is built from 15 residues. CDR3 sequence reads: CASSPRSREETEAFF. The CDR3 DNA reads as TGTGCCAGCAGCCCACGGAGCAGGGAAGAGACTGAAGCTTTCTTT. The whole variable domain, filled in from reference TRBV9 and TRBJ1-1, reads DSGVTQTPKHLITATGQRVTLRCSPRSGDLSVYWYQQSLDQGLQFLIQYYNGEERAKGNILERFSAQQFPDLHSELNLSSLELGDSALYFCASSPRSREETEAFFGQGTRLTVV.

This clone was counted a single time. The chain combines TRBV7-3 with TRBJ1-1; TRBD1 matches 7 bases. Germline CDR1 SGHTA, CDR2 FQGTGA. V shed 4 bases and J 1 base; nucleotides not matched to a gene: 3. There are 14 residues in the CDR3. CDR3 nucleotide sequence: TGTGCCAGCAGCTCACAGGGGAGGAACACTGAAGCTTTCTTT. It yields the protein CASSSQGRNTEAFF.

This clone appeared a few times. The chain joins TRBV24-1 to TRBJ2-1; no clear D gene. V lost 1 base and J lost 4, with 10 bases in between. Germline CDR1 is KGHDR and CDR2 is SFDVKD. The CDR3 has 15 amino acids. Written as DNA, the CDR3 is TGTGCCACCAGTGATTTAAACAGCCCGTACAATGAGCAGTTCTTC. Translation: CATSDLNSPYNEQFF.

In this sample, this clone turned up a few times. The J gene is TRBJ1-4, the V gene TRBV15; D perhaps matches TRBD1 (5 bases). CDR3 size: 15 residues. The germline V and J ends were trimmed by 8 bases and 5 bases, with 18 bases remaining between them. Germline CDR1 and CDR2: LNHNV and YYDKDF (reference sequence). The CDR3, as DNA: TGTGCCACCGGGCGCCAAGGGGCTGGGAATGAAAAACTGTTTTTT. Its protein product is CATGRQGAGNEKLFF.

This clone appeared a single time. The chain joins TRBV19 to TRBJ2-1; 11 nucleotides align to TRBD1. V dropped 9 bases and J dropped 6; count of bases not matched to a gene: 10. Germline CDR1 LNHDA, CDR2 SQIVND (reference sequence). The CDR3 is 15 amino acids. The CDR3 DNA follows: TGTGCCAGCTGTTGGGGGACAGGGGGTCCCAATGAGCAGTTCTTC. Protein product: CASCWGTGGPNEQFF.

CDR3 DNA sequence: TGTGCCAGCAGCGTAGAAGGCGTTATGGGACTCGTCAATCGGGACAGGGGGCGCGTCGATGGCTACACCTTC. Encoded protein: CASSVEGVMGLVNRDRGRVDGYTF. The rearrangement joins TRBV9 to TRBJ1-2, with 12 bases matching TRBD1. CDR1 SGDLS and CDR2 YYNGEE come from the germline V gene. This CDR3 has 24 residues. V trimming: 0 bases; J trimming: 6 bases; junction bases outside the gene matches: 30.

The J gene is TRBJ1-5, the V gene TRBV5-6; 10 nucleotides agree with TRBD1. The CDR3 runs to 13 residues. Germline-derived CDR1 and CDR2 are SGHDT and YYEEEE. V shed 4 bases, J shed 9 bases, and the junction held 4 bases outside the gene matches. The CDR3 DNA sequence: TGTGCCAGCAGCCCCGGGACAGGGGTGCCCCAGCATTTT. It encodes CASSPGTGVPQHF. The whole variable domain, filled in from reference TRBV5-6 and TRBJ1-5, reads DAGVTQSPTHLIKTRGQQVTLRCSPKSGHDTVSWYQQALGQGPQFIFQYYEEEERQRGNFPDRFSGHQFPNYSSELNVNALLLGDSALYLCASSPGTGVPQHFGDGTRLSIL.

The chain recombines TRBV18 with TRBJ1-2; 7 bases align to TRBD1. The CDR3 contains 14 residues. V trimming: 2 bases; J trimming: 5 bases; junction bases outside the gene matches: 5. Germline V gene data show CDR1 as KGHSH and CDR2 as LQKENI. CDR3 sequence: CASSPGTVTYGYTF. CDR3 DNA: TGTGCCAGCTCACCAGGGACAGTGACATATGGCTACACCTTC.

The chain carries TRBV7-6 and TRBJ1-4; the match to TRBD1 covers 8 bases. This CDR3 has 16 amino acids. The J segment lost 10 bases and the V segment lost 5 bases, leaving 15 bases of the junction unmatched. The germline CDR1 and CDR2 sequences are SGHVS and FNYEAQ. The CDR3, as DNA: TGTGCCAGCAGCCGTGAACCGACAGGGGCTTTTGGAAAACTGTTTTTT. It encodes CASSREPTGAFGKLFF.

The chain uses TRBV23-1 and TRBJ2-7; D gene uncertain. TRBV23-1 is an ORF, with its function uncertain. This CDR3 spans 14 amino acids. Trimming took off 4 bases at V and 0 bases at J, with 10 bases between the two ends. The CDR3 nucleotides are TGCGCCAGCAGTCCGGTTATGAGCTCCTACGAGCAGTACTTC. Translating gives CASSPVMSSYEQYF.

The rearrangement joins TRBV4-1 to TRBJ1-1; D ambiguous. V was shortened by 1 base and J by 1 base, with 13 bases between the two germline ends. CDR3 length equals 16 residues. CDR1 is MGHRA, CDR2 YSYEKL, per germline. The CDR3 sequence is CASSQGPLLGNTEAFF. The DNA of the CDR3 is TGCGCCAGCAGCCAAGGACCCCTACTAGGGAACACTGAAGCTTTCTTT.